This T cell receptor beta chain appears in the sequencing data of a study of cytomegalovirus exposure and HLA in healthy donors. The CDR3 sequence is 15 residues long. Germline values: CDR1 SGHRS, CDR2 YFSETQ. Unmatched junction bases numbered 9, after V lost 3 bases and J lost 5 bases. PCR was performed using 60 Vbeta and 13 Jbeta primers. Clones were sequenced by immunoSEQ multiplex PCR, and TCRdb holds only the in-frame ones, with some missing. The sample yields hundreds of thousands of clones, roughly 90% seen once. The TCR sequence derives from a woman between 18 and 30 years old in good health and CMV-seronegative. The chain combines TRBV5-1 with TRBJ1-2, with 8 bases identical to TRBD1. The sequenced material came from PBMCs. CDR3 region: CASSSDGQGPYGYTF. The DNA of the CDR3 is TGCGCCAGCAGCTCGGATGGACAGGGCCCGTATGGCTACACCTTC.